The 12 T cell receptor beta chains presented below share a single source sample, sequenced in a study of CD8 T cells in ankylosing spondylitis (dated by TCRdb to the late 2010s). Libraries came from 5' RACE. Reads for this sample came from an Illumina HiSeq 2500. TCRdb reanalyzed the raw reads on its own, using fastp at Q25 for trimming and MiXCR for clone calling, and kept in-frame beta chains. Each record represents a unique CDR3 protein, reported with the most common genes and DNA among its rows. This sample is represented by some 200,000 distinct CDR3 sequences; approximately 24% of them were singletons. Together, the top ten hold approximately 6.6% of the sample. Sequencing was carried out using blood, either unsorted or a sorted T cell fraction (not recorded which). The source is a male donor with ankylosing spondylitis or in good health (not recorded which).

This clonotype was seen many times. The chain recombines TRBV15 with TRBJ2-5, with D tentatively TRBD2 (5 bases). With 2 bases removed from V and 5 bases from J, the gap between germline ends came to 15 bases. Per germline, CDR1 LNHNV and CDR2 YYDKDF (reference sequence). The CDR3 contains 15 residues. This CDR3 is CATSRFAAGRETQYF. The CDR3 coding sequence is TGTGCCACCAGCAGATTCGCCGCGGGTCGGGAGACCCAGTACTTC.

CDR3 region: CASSSGTGWNTEAFF. The CDR3 coding sequence is TGTGCCAGCAGCTCAGGGACAGGCTGGAACACTGAAGCTTTCTTT. This rearrangement joins TRBV5-8 to TRBJ1-1; TRBD1 aligns across 8 bases. This CDR3 contains 15 residues. V dropped 3 bases and J dropped 1; count of bases not matched to a gene: 5. Germline assignment: CDR1 SGHTS and CDR2 YDEGEE.

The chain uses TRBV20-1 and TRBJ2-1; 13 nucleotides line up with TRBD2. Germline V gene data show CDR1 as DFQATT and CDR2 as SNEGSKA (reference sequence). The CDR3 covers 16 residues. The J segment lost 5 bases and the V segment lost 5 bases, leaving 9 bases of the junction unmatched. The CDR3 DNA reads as TGCAGTGCTCAGACAACTAGCGGGAGGGGTGACAATGAGCAGTTCTTC. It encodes CSAQTTSGRGDNEQFF.

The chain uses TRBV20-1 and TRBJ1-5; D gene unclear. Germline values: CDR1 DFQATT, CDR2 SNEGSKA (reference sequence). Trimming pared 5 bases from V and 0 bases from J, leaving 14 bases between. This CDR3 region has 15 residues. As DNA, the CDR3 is TGCAGTGCTCAGCCGGGCTCACATAGCAATCAGCCCCAGCATTTT. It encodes CSAQPGSHSNQPQHF.

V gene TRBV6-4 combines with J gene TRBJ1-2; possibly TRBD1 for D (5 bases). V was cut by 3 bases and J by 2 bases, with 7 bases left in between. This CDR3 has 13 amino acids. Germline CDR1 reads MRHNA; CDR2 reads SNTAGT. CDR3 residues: CASSEGPNYGYTF. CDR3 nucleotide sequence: TGTGCCAGCAGTGAGGGGCCGAACTATGGCTACACCTTC.

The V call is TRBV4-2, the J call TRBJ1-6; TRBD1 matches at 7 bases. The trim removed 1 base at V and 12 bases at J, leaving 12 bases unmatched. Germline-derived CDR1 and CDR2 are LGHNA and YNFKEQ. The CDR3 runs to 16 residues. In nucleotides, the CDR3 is TGTGCCAGCAGCCAAGTAACCCAGGGGGTTGAGGGACCCCTCCACTTT. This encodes CASSQVTQGVEGPLHF.

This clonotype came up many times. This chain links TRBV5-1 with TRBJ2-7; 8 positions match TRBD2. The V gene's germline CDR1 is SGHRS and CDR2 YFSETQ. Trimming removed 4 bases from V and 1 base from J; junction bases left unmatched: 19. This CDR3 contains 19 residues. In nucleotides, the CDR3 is TGCGCCAGCAGCCTCATGAAAACCCGGGGGAGCGGGGGATCCTACGAGCAGTACTTC. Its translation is CASSLMKTRGSGGSYEQYF.

CDR3 bases: TGTGCCAGCAGTCCCGGGACAGGGCTCTACGAGCAGTACTTC. It specifies CASSPGTGLYEQYF. The V call is TRBV5-5, the J call TRBJ2-7; TRBD1 agrees at 9 bases. Losses at the gene ends were 5 bases for V and 3 bases for J; bases not matched to a gene: 6. CDR1 SGHKS and CDR2 YYEKEE come from the germline V gene (reference sequence). The CDR3 covers 14 residues.

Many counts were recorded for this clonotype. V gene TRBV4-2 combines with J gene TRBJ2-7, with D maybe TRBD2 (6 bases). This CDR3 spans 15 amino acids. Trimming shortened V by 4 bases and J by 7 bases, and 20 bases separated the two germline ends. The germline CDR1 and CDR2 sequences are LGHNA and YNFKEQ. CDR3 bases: TGTGCCAGCAGCCCTGAAACAGGTCCCGGGGGTGAGCAGTACTTC. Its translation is CASSPETGPGGEQYF.

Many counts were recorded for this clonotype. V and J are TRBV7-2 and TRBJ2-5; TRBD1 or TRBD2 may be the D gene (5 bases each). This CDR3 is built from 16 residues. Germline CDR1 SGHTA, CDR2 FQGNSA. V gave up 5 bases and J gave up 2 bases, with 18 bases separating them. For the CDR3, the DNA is TGTGCCAGCAGCCTAGGGAGCTTAGCAGGGCAAGAGACCCAGTACTTC. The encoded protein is CASSLGSLAGQETQYF. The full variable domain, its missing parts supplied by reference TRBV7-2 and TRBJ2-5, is GAGVSQSPSNKVTEKGKDVELRCDPISGHTALYWYRQSLGQGLEFLIYFQGNSAPDKSGLPSDRFSAERTGGSVSTLTIQRTQQEDSAVYLCASSLGSLAGQETQYFGPGTRLLVL.

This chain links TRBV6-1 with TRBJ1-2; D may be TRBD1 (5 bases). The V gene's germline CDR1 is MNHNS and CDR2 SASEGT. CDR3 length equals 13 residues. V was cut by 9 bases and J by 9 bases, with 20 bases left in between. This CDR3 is CASRGGAGSRYTF. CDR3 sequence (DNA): TGTGCCAGTCGGGGAGGGGCAGGGTCACGCTACACCTTC.

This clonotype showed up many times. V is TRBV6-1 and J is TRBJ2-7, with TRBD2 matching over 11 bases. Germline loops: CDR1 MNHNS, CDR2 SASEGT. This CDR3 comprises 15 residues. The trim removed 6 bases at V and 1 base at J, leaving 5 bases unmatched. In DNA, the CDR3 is TGTGCCAGCAGGGGACTAGCGGAGTGGTCCTACGAGCAGTACTTC. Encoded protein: CASRGLAEWSYEQYF.